The 27 T cell receptor beta chains given below trace back to one sample, sequenced in a study of immune evolution from preneoplasia to lung adenocarcinoma. TCRdb's copy holds only in-frame clones and misses some; the assay was immunoSEQ multiplex PCR. The top ten clones hold 3.9% of a sample with about 4,000 clones, around 86% of them seen once. Material: FFPE minimally invasive lung adenocarcinoma tissue. The receptors stem from an older donor with lung adenocarcinoma.

The chain links TRBV29-1 to TRBJ2-2; no clear D. The ends were cut back, 5 bases at V and 6 bases at J, with 13 bases in the middle. The germline V gene encodes CDR1 SQVTM and CDR2 ANQGSEA. This CDR3 has 13 residues. CDR3 coding DNA: TGCAGCGTTCGGGTCCAGACGGCCGGGGAGCTGTTTTTT. It encodes CSVRVQTAGELFF.

CDR3 region: CASSLTHTGKNGYTF. CDR3 bases: TGTGCCAGCAGCTTAACGCATACAGGGAAAAATGGCTACACCTTC. The gene calls are TRBV7-2 and TRBJ1-2, with D perhaps TRBD1 (6 bases). Trimming shortened V by 2 bases and J by 6 bases, and 16 bases separated the two germline ends. The CDR3 is 15 amino acids. Germline loops: CDR1 SGHTA, CDR2 FQGNSA.

This chain connects TRBV6-1 to TRBJ1-4, with unresolved D. Germline V gene data show CDR1 as MNHNS and CDR2 as SASEGT. V was shortened by 7 bases and J by 0 bases, with 12 bases between the two germline ends. This CDR3 is 15 amino acids long. CDR3 sequence: CASNKQITTNEKLFF. CDR3 coding DNA: TGTGCCAGCAACAAACAGATAACAACTAATGAAAAACTGTTTTTT.

This chain links TRBV11-3 with TRBJ1-2; D is unresolved. This CDR3 has 12 amino acids. Deletions cut 5 bases from V and 2 bases from J, with 6 bases between. The germline V gene encodes CDR1 SGHNT and CDR2 YENEEA. CDR3 protein: CASSAVNYGYTF. The DNA of the CDR3 is TGTGCCAGCAGCGCGGTAAACTATGGCTACACCTTC.

This clone was counted once. This chain connects TRBV5-1 to TRBJ2-5, with unresolved D. Germline V gives CDR1 SGHRS, CDR2 YFSETQ. V lost 0 bases, J lost 3 bases, and 9 bases lay in between. The CDR3 sequence is 14 residues long. The CDR3 DNA follows: TGCGCCAGCAGCTTGGTAACAGAAAAAGAGACCCAGTACTTC. Its translation is CASSLVTEKETQYF.

V is TRBV15 and J is TRBJ2-5; D unresolved. Germline loops: CDR1 LNHNV, CDR2 YYDKDF (reference sequence). The length of the CDR3 is 15 residues. V was clipped by 0 bases and J by 0 bases, with 8 bases between them. The CDR3 sequence: CATSRDRGNQETQYF. The DNA for the CDR3 is TGTGCCACCAGCAGAGATCGCGGCAACCAAGAGACCCAGTACTTC.

J is TRBJ1-1 and V is TRBV10-1; D remains unclear. V was pared by 5 bases and J by 5 bases, with 12 bases between. Germline V lookup: CDR1 WNHNN, CDR2 SYGVQD (reference sequence). This CDR3 region has 13 residues. The CDR3 sequence: CASSSSRNTEAFF. The CDR3 coding sequence is TGCGCCAGCAGTAGCAGTCGTAATACTGAAGCTTTCTTT.

Remarks on this clone: Other nucleotide sequences from this sample produce the same CDR3. This chain links TRBV4-1 with TRBJ2-5; TRBD2 aligns across 11 bases. Looked up from germline, CDR1 is MGHRA and CDR2 is YSYEKL. Losses at the gene ends were 4 bases for V and 5 bases for J; bases not matched to a gene: 0. The CDR3 has 13 residues. CDR3 sequence: CASSLAGGETQYF. The CDR3 DNA sequence: TGCGCCAGCAGCCTAGCGGGAGGGGAGACCCAGTACTTC.

The rearrangement joins TRBV30 to TRBJ2-1; 11 bases are a match to TRBD1. The J segment lost 7 bases and the V segment lost 4 bases, leaving 9 bases of the junction unmatched. The germline V gene has CDR1 GTSNPN and CDR2 SVGIG (reference sequence). There are 15 residues in the CDR3. The CDR3 sequence: CAWKSEGTGGNEQFF. The CDR3 coding sequence is TGTGCCTGGAAAAGCGAAGGGACAGGGGGAAATGAGCAGTTCTTC. Full variable domain (missing parts from reference TRBV30 and TRBJ2-1): SQTIHQWPATLVQPVGSPLSLECTVEGTSNPNLYWYRQAAGRGLQLLFYSVGIGQISSEVPQNLSASRPQDRQFILSSKKLLLSDSGFYLCAWKSEGTGGNEQFFGPGTRLTVL.

The gene calls are TRBV30 and TRBJ1-4; D is unresolved. Germline V gives CDR1 GTSNPN, CDR2 SVGIG (reference sequence). The CDR3 runs 13 residues. V lost 4 bases to trimming and J lost 6 bases, with 12 bases between them. This CDR3 is CAWKAQFDEKLFF. The CDR3 DNA follows: TGTGCCTGGAAGGCACAGTTCGATGAAAAACTGTTTTTT. The full variable domain, rest sourced from reference TRBV30 and TRBJ1-4, is SQTIHQWPATLVQPVGSPLSLECTVEGTSNPNLYWYRQAAGRGLQLLFYSVGIGQISSEVPQNLSASRPQDRQFILSSKKLLLSDSGFYLCAWKAQFDEKLFFGSGTQLSVL.

This clone has just one count. This chain joins TRBV6-1 and TRBJ1-1, with D uncertain. CDR1 and CDR2 (germline): MNHNS, SASEGT. With 6 bases removed from V and 6 bases from J, the gap between germline ends came to 17 bases. The length of the CDR3 is 14 residues. CDR3 in DNA: TGTGCCAGCAGGTCAGTCTTATTTAACGCTGAAGCTTTCTTT. Its translation is CASRSVLFNAEAFF.

This rearrangement joins TRBV25-1 to TRBJ2-2; unclear D gene. CDR1 is MGHDK and CDR2 is SYGVNS in the germline V gene. CDR3 length: 13 amino acids. The V end lost 1 base, the J end lost 5 bases, and 5 bases lay between the germline ends. In nucleotides, the CDR3 is TGTGCCAGCAGTGAATCACTAACCGGGGAGCTGTTTTTT. This translates into CASSESLTGELFF.

The chain combines TRBV7-9 with TRBJ1-3, with D perhaps TRBD1 (6 bases). The CDR3 runs 15 residues. The germline gives CDR1 SEHNR, CDR2 FQNEAQ (reference sequence). With 5 bases removed from V and 0 bases from J, the gap between germline ends came to 11 bases. CDR3 nucleotide sequence: TGTGCCAGCAGCAAACAGGGAGCCTCTGGAAACACCATATATTTT. Amino acid sequence: CASSKQGASGNTIYF.

The rearrangement uses TRBV6-5 and TRBJ1-1; no reliable D call. CDR1 and CDR2 (germline): MNHEY, SVGAGI. Trimming stripped 3 bases from V and 0 bases from J, with 8 bases between. The CDR3 is made up of 14 amino acids. In nucleotides, the CDR3 is TGTGCCAGCAGTTATCAGGTCATGAACACTGAAGCTTTCTTT. This encodes CASSYQVMNTEAFF.

V is TRBV5-1 and J is TRBJ1-2; D remains unclear. Germline V gene lookup returns CDR1 SGHRS and CDR2 YFSETQ. CDR3 length: 13 amino acids. V gave up 5 bases and J gave up 3 bases, with 11 bases separating them. CDR3 region: CASRMEGYYGYTF. DNA for the CDR3: TGCGCCAGCAGAATGGAGGGCTACTATGGCTACACCTTC.

This chain links TRBV7-2 with TRBJ2-5; no clear D. CDR1 SGHTA and CDR2 FQGNSA come from the germline V gene. The V and J ends lost 5 bases and 4 bases respectively, with 8 bases between them. The CDR3 is 12 amino acids. The CDR3 protein is CASSISSETQYF. The CDR3 DNA reads TGTGCCAGCAGCATCTCATCAGAGACCCAGTACTTC.

The sample holds one count of this clone. The chain is built from TRBV2 and TRBJ2-2; 7 bases are shared with TRBD1. Per the germline V gene, CDR1 is SNHLY and CDR2 is FYNNEI. This CDR3 region has 16 residues. After removal of 3 bases from V and 1 base from J, the junction contained 5 bases not matched to a gene. The CDR3 loop reads CASSDVNRGNTGELFF. As DNA, the CDR3 is TGTGCCAGCAGTGATGTTAACAGGGGGAACACCGGGGAGCTGTTTTTT.

The chain uses TRBV30 and TRBJ1-3; D gene ambiguous. Germline V CDR1 and CDR2: GTSNPN, SVGIG (reference sequence). Trimming left V 1 base short and J 3 bases short, with 10 bases between. The CDR3 spans 14 residues. CDR3 sequence reads: CAWSEQLSGNTIYF. The CDR3 nucleotides read TGTGCCTGGAGTGAACAGCTAAGTGGAAACACCATATATTTT.

CDR3 coding DNA: TGTGCCAGCAGCACGCAGGGGGAGGGCTATGGCTACACCTTC. Protein: CASSTQGEGYGYTF. V is TRBV5-4 and J is TRBJ1-2, with 7 positions matching TRBD1. The germline V gene has CDR1 SGHNT and CDR2 YYREEE (reference sequence). With V trimmed by 4 bases and J by 4 bases, 7 bases remained unmatched. There are 14 residues in the CDR3.

The chain joins TRBV7-2 to TRBJ2-7, with TRBD1 identical over 7 bases. The germline CDR1 and CDR2 sequences are SGHTA and FQGNSA. Trimming took 5 bases from V and 3 from J; bases not matched to a gene: 10. The CDR3 is made up of 15 amino acids. This CDR3 reads CASSPGWAGGYEQYF. CDR3 DNA sequence: TGTGCCAGCAGCCCCGGGTGGGCAGGGGGCTACGAGCAGTACTTC.

V is TRBV7-2 and J is TRBJ2-7; D tentatively reads TRBD1 or TRBD2 (7 bases each). V was shortened by 5 bases and J by 7 bases, with 18 bases between the two germline ends. Germline assignment: CDR1 SGHTA and CDR2 FQGNSA. The CDR3 loop spans 14 amino acids. The CDR3 bases are TGTGCCAGCAGCCGGGACTATATCAGGGGGGAGCAGTACTTC. Encoded protein: CASSRDYIRGEQYF.

This rearrangement joins TRBV6-1 to TRBJ2-3, with TRBD1 matching 7 bases. Looked up from germline, CDR1 is MNHNS and CDR2 is SASEGT. V gave up 6 bases and J gave up 2 bases; unmatched junction bases: 5. This CDR3 is built from 14 residues. The CDR3 protein is CASSTTGVTDTQYF. The CDR3 coding sequence is TGTGCCAGCAGCACTACAGGGGTCACAGATACGCAGTATTTT.

V is TRBV4-1 and J is TRBJ2-5; 13 nucleotides line up with TRBD2. This CDR3 spans 16 amino acids. The V gene end was trimmed by 1 base and the J gene end by 9 bases; junction bases not matched to a gene: 8. Germline V CDR1 and CDR2: MGHRA, YSYEKL. The CDR3 DNA reads TGCGCCAGCAGCCAAGCACTAGCGGGGGGGGCGGTGGCCCAGTACTTC. Protein product: CASSQALAGGAVAQYF.

The V call is TRBV29-1, the J call TRBJ2-7; maybe TRBD2 (5 bases). Germline values: CDR1 SQVTM, CDR2 ANQGSEA. V was trimmed by 5 bases and J by 0 bases, leaving 8 bases between them. CDR3 length: 12 amino acids. CDR3 region: CSVRGFSYEQYF. In nucleotides, the CDR3 is TGCAGCGTTAGAGGGTTCTCCTACGAGCAGTACTTC.

The gene calls are TRBV7-9 and TRBJ2-4; 14 bases line up with TRBD2. Trimming cost V 5 bases and J 6 bases; bases outside gene matches: 9. The CDR3 totals 17 residues. CDR1 and CDR2 (germline): SEHNR, FQNEAQ (reference sequence). The CDR3 protein is CASSPLVGLAGGNIQYF. The CDR3 DNA follows: TGTGCCAGCAGCCCACTTGTCGGACTAGCGGGAGGAAACATTCAGTACTTC.

The chain has TRBV18 and TRBJ1-1; D gene unclear. Germline CDR1 and CDR2: KGHSH and LQKENI. The ends were cut back, 1 base at V and 11 bases at J, with 11 bases in the middle. CDR3 length: 12 residues. The CDR3, as DNA: TGTGCCAGCTCACCACGGGAAGGGTCGGCTTTCTTT. This codes for CASSPREGSAFF.

In DNA form, the CDR3 reads TGTGCCAGCAGCTTAAGAGGGGGCTTCTACGAGCAGTACTTC. Its protein product is CASSLRGGFYEQYF. The chain joins TRBV11-3 to TRBJ2-7, with TRBD1 matching 7 bases. Trimming took 2 bases from V and 3 from J; bases not matched to a gene: 4. Germline CDR1 is SGHNT and CDR2 is YENEEA. The CDR3 runs to 14 residues.